A selection of T cell receptor beta chains follows, all from one sample in a study of blood T cell repertoires in COVID-19. The assay was immunoSEQ multiplex PCR, and TCRdb's table has in-frame clones only and misses some. The sample records a few hundred thousand clones, roughly 84% being singletons. The sample consisted of PBMCs or T cells enriched from blood (not recorded which). Source of these receptors: a woman in her forties who had recovered from COVID-19. The CDR3 runs from the conserved cysteine through the conserved F or W. A D gene is named only where the DNA matches it firmly. Rows may omit the clone size; those that give it use once, few, many or a size class.

d_call j_call cdr3_length v_call clone_size cdr3_aa cdr3_nt
TRBD2 TRBJ2-1 17 TRBV24-1 - CATSDLGTGGHGNEQFF TGTGCCACCAGTGATTTGGGGACGGGAGGCCATGGCAATGAGCAGTTCTTC
- TRBJ2-3 14 TRBV5-1 - CASSLDGGTDTQYF TGCGCCAGCAGCTTGGATGGCGGGACAGATACGCAGTATTTT
TRBD1 TRBJ2-1 15 TRBV24-1 - CATSAPGQGFNEQFF TGTGCCACCAGTGCCCCGGGACAGGGTTTCAATGAGCAGTTCTTC
TRBD1 TRBJ1-3 17 TRBV5-1 - CASSLGDRDRSGNTIYF TGCGCCAGCAGCTTGGGGGACAGGGATCGCTCTGGAAACACCATATATTTT
- TRBJ2-2 15 TRBV5-1 once CASSLNIRRTGELFF TGCGCCAGCAGCTTGAATATTAGGAGAACCGGGGAGCTGTTTTTT
- TRBJ2-1 12 TRBV10-2 - CASMGGGNEQFF TGCGCCAGCATGGGAGGGGGCAATGAGCAGTTCTTC
- TRBJ2-1 14 TRBV27 - CASSLSPRFNEQFF TGTGCCAGCAGTTTATCCCCCCGTTTCAATGAGCAGTTCTTC
- TRBJ2-3 13 TRBV7-9 - CASTEDYLDTQYF TGTGCCAGCACCGAGGACTACCTGGATACGCAGTATTTT
- TRBJ2-7 13 TRBV28 - CASSFLGPQSLYF TGTGCCAGCAGTTTTTTGGGGCCTCAGTCTCTGTACTTC
- TRBJ1-1 14 TRBV9 - CASTQDTRGTEAFF TGTGCCAGCACCCAGGATACTAGGGGGACTGAAGCTTTCTTT
TRBD1 TRBJ1-1 13 TRBV29-1 - CSVGQGRRTEAFF TGCAGCGTAGGACAGGGGAGGCGCACTGAAGCTTTCTTT
TRBD1 TRBJ1-4 15 TRBV9 - CASSASGTGSEKLFF TGTGCCAGCAGCGCCTCCGGGACAGGGTCGGAAAAACTGTTTTTT
TRBD2 TRBJ2-3 19 TRBV5-1 - CASSLAWAGGPSNTDTQYF TGCGCCAGCAGCTTGGCCTGGGCGGGAGGACCTTCGAACACAGATACGCAGTATTTT
TRBD2 TRBJ2-1 19 TRBV12-5 - CASGYRGGLAGVRGNEQFF TGTGCTAGTGGTTACCGAGGGGGACTAGCGGGAGTCAGGGGCAATGAGCAGTTCTTC
TRBD1 TRBJ1-1 12 TRBV15 many CATRRGQTEAFF TGTGCCACCAGGAGGGGACAGACTGAAGCTTTCTTT
TRBD1 TRBJ1-6 16 TRBV2 - CASSEGGFSYNSPLHF TGTGCCAGCAGCGAAGGGGGCTTCTCCTATAATTCACCCCTCCACTTT
- TRBJ1-5 13 TRBV27 - CASSRESNQPQHF TGTGCCAGCAGCCGTGAGTCGAACCAGCCCCAGCATTTT
- TRBJ1-1 15 TRBV7-9 - CASSLEAGLKAEAFF TGTGCCAGCAGCTTAGAGGCAGGGTTGAAGGCTGAAGCTTTCTTT
- TRBJ2-5 12 TRBV3-1/TRBV3-2 once CASSQDLETQYF TGTGCCAGCAGCCAAGATCTGGAGACCCAGTACTTC
TRBD1 TRBJ1-4 15 TRBV19 once CASSTRTGTDKKLFF TGTGCCAGTAGTACCCGGACAGGGACGGACAAAAAACTGTTTTTT
TRBD1 TRBJ2-1 13 TRBV27 - CASKLRGLNEQFF TGTGCCAGCAAATTAAGGGGGCTCAATGAGCAGTTCTTC
- TRBJ2-1 16 TRBV6-2/TRBV6-3 - CASSYSGQPSYNEQFF TGTGCCAGCAGTTACTCTGGCCAACCTTCCTACAATGAGCAGTTCTTC
TRBD2 TRBJ2-7 14 TRBV9 - CASSASGSFYEQYF TGTGCCAGCAGCGCCAGCGGGAGCTTCTACGAGCAGTACTTC
TRBD1 TRBJ1-6 15 TRBV19 - CASSREGTVGSPLHF TGTGCCAGTAGCCGAGAGGGGACAGTTGGGTCACCCCTCCACTTT
TRBD1 TRBJ1-5 13 TRBV3-1/TRBV3-2 few CASSGTGGQPQHF TGTGCCAGCAGCGGGACAGGGGGACAGCCCCAGCATTTT
TRBD2 TRBJ2-1 14 TRBV6-5 - CASSYRAGYNEQFF TGTGCCAGCAGTTATCGAGCGGGATACAATGAGCAGTTCTTC
TRBD2 TRBJ2-1 14 TRBV6-5 once CASRRPGLANEQFF TGTGCCAGCAGGCGACCGGGACTAGCGAATGAGCAGTTCTTC
- TRBJ2-5 15 TRBV19 once CASSMNTRRAETQYF TGTGCCAGTAGTATGAACACCCGGAGGGCAGAGACCCAGTACTTC
TRBD1 TRBJ1-2 20 TRBV4-1 - CASSQDKWDRGPRKLNGYTF TGCGCCAGCAGCCAAGATAAATGGGACAGGGGGCCGAGGAAGTTAAATGGCTACACCTTC
TRBD1 TRBJ1-2 14 TRBV6-5 - CASSKDRGDYGYTF TGTGCCAGCAGCAAGGACAGGGGGGACTATGGCTACACCTTC
- TRBJ2-4 14 TRBV27 once CASSSLRRLDIQYF TGTGCCAGCAGTTCCCTCAGGAGGCTTGACATTCAGTACTTC
TRBD1 TRBJ1-2 13 TRBV5-6 - CASSLDRGLGYTF TGTGCCAGCAGCCTGGACAGGGGCCTTGGCTACACCTTC
- TRBJ2-2 16 TRBV9 - CASSVAGGTVTGELFF TGTGCCAGCAGCGTAGCCGGCGGAACCGTCACCGGGGAGCTGTTTTTT
- TRBJ2-3 15 TRBV21-1 - CASTPTGVHSDTQYF TGTGCCAGCACCCCTACAGGGGTGCACTCAGATACGCAGTATTTT
- TRBJ1-4 16 TRBV6-1 - CASSVLKGVGDEKLFF TGTGCCAGCAGTGTCTTAAAGGGGGTAGGGGATGAAAAACTGTTTTTT
TRBD1 TRBJ1-2 11 TRBV20-1 few CSASRQGASAF TGCAGTGCTAGTCGGCAGGGGGCGTCGGCCTTC
TRBD1 TRBJ1-1 14 TRBV5-4 - CARSWDRGNTEAFF TGTGCCAGATCTTGGGACAGGGGGAACACTGAAGCTTTCTTT
- TRBJ2-5 13 TRBV10-3 - CAAGGGGLETQYF TGTGCCGCCGGAGGGGGGGGGCTGGAGACCCAGTACTTC
TRBD1 TRBJ2-4 15 TRBV24-1 - CATSENRQGGDIQYF TGTGCCACCAGTGAAAATAGACAGGGGGGGGACATTCAGTACTTC
TRBD2 TRBJ2-7 13 TRBV10-1 - CASSVWEGGEQYF TGCGCCAGCAGTGTGTGGGAGGGTGGCGAGCAGTACTTC
TRBD1 TRBJ1-2 15 TRBV9 - CASSGGGQARYGYTF TGTGCCAGCAGCGGCGGGGGACAGGCCCGCTATGGCTACACCTTC
- TRBJ2-5 17 TRBV27 - CASSSWAADSRQETQYF TGTGCCAGCAGTTCATGGGCCGCGGACAGCCGGCAAGAGACCCAGTACTTC
- TRBJ2-2 14 TRBV30 - CAWRTKRRTGELFF TGTGCCTGGAGAACTAAGCGCAGAACCGGGGAGCTGTTTTTT
- TRBJ2-3 15 TRBV6-5 - CASRVSGFWDNTQYF TGTGCCAGCAGAGTTAGCGGGTTCTGGGACAATACGCAGTATTTT
- TRBJ1-2 13 TRBV2 - CASSVKQGFGYTF TGTGCCAGCAGTGTTAAGCAGGGTTTCGGCTACACCTTC